This T cell receptor beta chain was sequenced for a study of blood T cell repertoires in COVID-19. Across the study: Whether acute or convalescent, the COVID-19 samples came from the United States, Italy and Spain. PBMCs, B-cell-depleted T cells, or T cells provided the cDNA or gDNA that made up the material.

Per the original data handling: Amplifying reference gene primers gave estimates of nucleated cell counts. Assay used: immunoSEQ multiplex PCR; TCRdb lists only in-frame clones, some missing. D and trimming were read from the DNA, whereas the V and J calls and clone size are those reported in that table. The data show roughly 350,000 clones, approximately 89% seen once. The V gene's germline CDR1 is MNHEY and CDR2 SMNVEV (reference sequence). Trimming cost V 5 bases and J 7 bases; bases outside gene matches: 11. The CDR3 is 14 residues long. The gene calls are TRBV27 and TRBJ2-7; 7 bases match TRBD2. The origin of this receptor is a woman aged 25 to 39 with COVID-19, enrolled during active disease. Sample: peripheral blood. CDR3 sequence: CASSLLAEKGEQYF. For the CDR3, the DNA is TGTGCCAGCAGTCTCCTAGCGGAGAAAGGTGAGCAGTACTTC.